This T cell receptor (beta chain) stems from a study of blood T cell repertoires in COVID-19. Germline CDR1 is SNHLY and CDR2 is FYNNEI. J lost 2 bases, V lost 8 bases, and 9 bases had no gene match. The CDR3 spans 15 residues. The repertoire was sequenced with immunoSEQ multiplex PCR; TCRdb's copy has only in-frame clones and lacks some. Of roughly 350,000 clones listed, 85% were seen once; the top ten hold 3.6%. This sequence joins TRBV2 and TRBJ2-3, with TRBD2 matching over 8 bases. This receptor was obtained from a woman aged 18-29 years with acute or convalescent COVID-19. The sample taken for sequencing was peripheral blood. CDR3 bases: TGTGCCAGCGGGCAGCGGGGGTGGGCCACAGATACGCAGTATTTT. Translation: CASGQRGWATDTQYF.